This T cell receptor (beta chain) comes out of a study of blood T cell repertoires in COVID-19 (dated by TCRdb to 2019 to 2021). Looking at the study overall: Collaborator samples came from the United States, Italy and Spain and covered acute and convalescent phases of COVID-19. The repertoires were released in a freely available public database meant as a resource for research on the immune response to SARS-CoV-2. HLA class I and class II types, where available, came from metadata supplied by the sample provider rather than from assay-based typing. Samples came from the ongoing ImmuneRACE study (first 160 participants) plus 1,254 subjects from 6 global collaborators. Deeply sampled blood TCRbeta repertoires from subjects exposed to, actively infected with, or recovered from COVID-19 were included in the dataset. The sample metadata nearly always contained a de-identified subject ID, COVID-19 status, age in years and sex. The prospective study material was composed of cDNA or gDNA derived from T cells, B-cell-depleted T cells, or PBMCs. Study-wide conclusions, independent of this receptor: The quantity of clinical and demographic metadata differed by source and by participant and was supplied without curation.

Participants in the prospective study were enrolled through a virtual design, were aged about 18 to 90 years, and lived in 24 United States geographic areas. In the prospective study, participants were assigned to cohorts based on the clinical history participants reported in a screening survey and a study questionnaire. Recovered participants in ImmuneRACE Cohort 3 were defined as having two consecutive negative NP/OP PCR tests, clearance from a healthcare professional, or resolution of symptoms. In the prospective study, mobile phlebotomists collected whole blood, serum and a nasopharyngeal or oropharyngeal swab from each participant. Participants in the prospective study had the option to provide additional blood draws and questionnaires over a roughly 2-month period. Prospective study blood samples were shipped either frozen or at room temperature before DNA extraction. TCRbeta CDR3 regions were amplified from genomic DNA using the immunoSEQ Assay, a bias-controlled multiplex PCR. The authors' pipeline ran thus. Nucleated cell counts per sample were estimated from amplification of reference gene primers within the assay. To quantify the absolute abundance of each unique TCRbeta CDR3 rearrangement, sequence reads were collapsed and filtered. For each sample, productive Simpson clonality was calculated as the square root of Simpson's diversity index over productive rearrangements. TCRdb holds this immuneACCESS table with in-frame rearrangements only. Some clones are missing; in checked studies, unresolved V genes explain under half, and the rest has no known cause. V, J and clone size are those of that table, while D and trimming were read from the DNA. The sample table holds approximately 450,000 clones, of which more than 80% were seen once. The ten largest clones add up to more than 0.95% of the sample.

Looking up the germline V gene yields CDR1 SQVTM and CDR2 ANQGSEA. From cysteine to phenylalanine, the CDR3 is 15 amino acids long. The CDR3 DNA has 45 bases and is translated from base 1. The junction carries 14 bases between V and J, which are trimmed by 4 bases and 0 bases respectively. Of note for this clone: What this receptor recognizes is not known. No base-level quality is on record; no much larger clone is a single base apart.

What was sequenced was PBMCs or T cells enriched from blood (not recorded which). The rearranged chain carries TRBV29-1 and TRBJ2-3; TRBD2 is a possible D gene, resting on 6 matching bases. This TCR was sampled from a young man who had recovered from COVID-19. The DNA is TGCAGCGTTGTACTACTGAGCGGGAGCACAGATACGCAGTATTTT. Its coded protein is CSVVLLSGSTDTQYF.